This entry lists 26 T cell receptor beta chains sequenced from one sample in a study of control samples from healthy donors and cancer patients. Sequencing was performed with immunoSEQ multiplex PCR; in TCRdb, only in-frame clones are kept and a portion is missing. This sample has around 120,000 clones, with more than 80% found just once. Material: PBMCs. Every receptor here comes from a woman aged 45-60 years with colorectal cancer.

The chain has TRBV2 and TRBJ2-2; possibly TRBD2 for D (5 bases). The CDR3 runs to 17 residues. V shed 6 bases and J shed 5 bases, with 22 bases lying between them. From germline, CDR1 is SNHLY and CDR2 FYNNEI. The CDR3 loop is CASSEYPARTDTGELFF. The DNA of the CDR3 is TGTGCCAGCAGCGAATATCCCGCCCGGACTGATACCGGGGAGCTGTTTTTT. The whole variable domain, filled in from reference TRBV2 and TRBJ2-2, reads EPEVTQTPSHQVTQMGQEVILRCVPISNHLYFYWYRQILGQKVEFLVSFYNNEISEKSEIFDDQFSVERPDGSNFTLKIRSTKLEDSAMYFCASSEYPARTDTGELFFGEGSRLTVL.

The gene calls are TRBV10-3 and TRBJ2-6; D unclear. In germline, CDR1 is ENHRY, CDR2 SYGVKD. CDR3 size: 13 residues. Trimming removed 9 bases from V and 0 bases from J, with 6 bases in between. The CDR3 loop reads CAISRSGANVLTF. Written as DNA, the CDR3 is TGTGCCATATCACGCTCTGGGGCCAACGTCCTGACTTTC.

The rearrangement links TRBV11-2 to TRBJ2-7; D is perhaps TRBD2 (6 bases). V was pared by 1 base and J by 1 base, with 11 bases between. The CDR3 totals 15 residues. Germline V lookup: CDR1 SGHAT, CDR2 FQNNGV. In nucleotides, the CDR3 is TGTGCCAGCAGCTTAGCGGTGCGGGGTTCCTACGAGCAGTACTTC. This translates into CASSLAVRGSYEQYF.

The chain uses TRBV7-9 and TRBJ2-2, with a tentative D call TRBD1 (6 bases). The germline V gene encodes CDR1 SEHNR and CDR2 FQNEAQ (reference sequence). V lost 3 bases, J lost 6 bases, and 8 bases lay in between. This CDR3 has 13 residues. As DNA, the CDR3 is TGTGCCAGCAGCTTCTGGACAGCCGGGGAGCTGTTTTTT. This gives the protein CASSFWTAGELFF.

The chain recombines TRBV19 with TRBJ2-7; maybe TRBD2 (6 bases). Germline CDR1 and CDR2: LNHDA and SQIVND (reference sequence). Between the trimmed V and J ends, which lost 4 bases and 2 bases, there was a span of 12 bases. The CDR3 covers 14 residues. The CDR3 here is CASSKRLGTYEQYF. CDR3 DNA: TGTGCCAGTAGTAAACGACTAGGGACCTACGAGCAGTACTTC.

V and J are TRBV5-1 and TRBJ2-3; D call uncertain. The V gene lost 3 bases and the J gene lost 4 bases, with 12 bases spanning the gap. Germline-derived CDR1 and CDR2 are SGHRS and YFSETQ. The CDR3 consists of 14 residues. The CDR3 sequence: CASSSGPSADTQYF. CDR3 in DNA: TGCGCCAGCAGCTCCGGGCCCTCGGCAGATACGCAGTATTTT.

J is TRBJ1-1 and V is TRBV5-1; no clear D. Trimming stripped 0 bases from V and 1 base from J, with 7 bases between. The CDR3 is made up of 14 amino acids. The germline V gene has CDR1 SGHRS and CDR2 YFSETQ. The DNA for the CDR3 is TGCGCCAGCAGCTTGGAAAGGGAGAACACTGAAGCTTTCTTT. It translates to CASSLERENTEAFF.

CDR3: CASRTGGGQPQHF. CDR3 in DNA: TGTGCCAGTCGGACAGGGGGCGGACAGCCCCAGCATTTT. The gene calls are TRBV19 and TRBJ1-5; 11 nucleotides align to TRBD1. Germline V gives CDR1 LNHDA, CDR2 SQIVND (reference sequence). V shed 8 bases, J shed 7 bases, and the junction held 4 bases outside the gene matches. This CDR3 has 13 amino acids.

The chain recombines TRBV19 with TRBJ1-2, with D tentatively TRBD1 (6 bases). The CDR3 spans 14 residues. The germline CDR1 and CDR2 sequences are LNHDA and SQIVND (reference sequence). Trimming cost V 5 bases and J 5 bases, with 15 bases left between them. CDR3 DNA sequence: TGTGCCAGTAGTCCGTCGGCCAGGGGATATGGCTACACCTTC. It yields the protein CASSPSARGYGYTF.

This clone was seen only once. The CDR3 sequence is CASVGFGINEQFF. Written as DNA, the CDR3 is TGTGCCAGCGTGGGGTTTGGGATCAATGAGCAGTTCTTC. The chain employs TRBV25-1 and TRBJ2-1; D is ambiguous. CDR1 is MGHDK, CDR2 SYGVNS, per germline. Trimming removed 8 bases at V and 6 bases at J, with 14 bases between. The CDR3 consists of 13 residues.

This sequence joins TRBV19 and TRBJ1-1; tentative D call: TRBD1 (5 bases). The CDR3 runs 19 residues. Germline lookup yields CDR1 LNHDA and CDR2 SQIVND (reference sequence). The V and J ends lost 1 base and 0 bases respectively, with 21 bases between them. CDR3 region: CASSIGFWDYPAMNTEAFF. CDR3 in DNA: TGTGCCAGTAGTATAGGGTTTTGGGACTATCCCGCCATGAACACTGAAGCTTTCTTT.

The chain's CDR3 is CASSPRGRTPYGYTF. The CDR3, as DNA: TGTGCCAGCAGCCCCCGGGGCAGGACTCCTTATGGCTACACCTTC. V and J are TRBV7-9 and TRBJ1-2; a possible D gene is TRBD1 (5 bases). CDR3 length: 15 residues. V lost 5 bases and J 5 bases, leaving 18 bases between the germline ends. The germline gives CDR1 SEHNR, CDR2 FQNEAQ (reference sequence).

This clone was seen only a few times. The chain uses TRBV6-6 and TRBJ2-1; 8 bases agree with TRBD2. Germline CDR1 reads MNHNY; CDR2 reads SVGAGI (reference sequence). The CDR3 loop spans 15 amino acids. The V and J ends lost 8 bases and 2 bases, in that order; junction bases with no gene match: 8. The CDR3 region is CASLNIAGPYNEQFF. For the CDR3, the DNA is TGTGCCAGCCTCAACATAGCGGGACCCTACAATGAGCAGTTCTTC.

This sequence joins TRBV27 and TRBJ2-2, with D perhaps matching TRBD1 or TRBD2 (5 bases each). CDR1 and CDR2 (germline): MNHEY, SMNVEV (reference sequence). CDR3 length equals 14 residues. Trimming removed 3 bases from V and 4 bases from J, with 9 bases in between. CDR3 amino acids: CASSFGAATGELFF. CDR3 nucleotides: TGTGCCAGCAGTTTCGGGGCAGCCACCGGGGAGCTGTTTTTT.

CDR3 sequence (DNA): TGTGCCACCAGTGATTTGGCAGGGGGCCCGGGGTTTAATTCCTACAATGAGCAGTTCTTC. Its translation: CATSDLAGGPGFNSYNEQFF. This chain connects TRBV24-1 to TRBJ2-1; 8 nucleotides match TRBD1. V lost 0 bases and J lost 1; bases outside the gene matches: 13. CDR3 length: 20 amino acids. Looked up from germline, CDR1 is KGHDR and CDR2 is SFDVKD.

The J gene is TRBJ1-1, the V gene TRBV9; no clear D gene. V dropped 4 bases and J dropped 0 bases, with 10 bases sitting between them. The CDR3 runs to 14 residues. Germline V lookup: CDR1 SGDLS, CDR2 YYNGEE. The CDR3 is CASSLGSMNTEAFF. The CDR3 nucleotides read TGTGCCAGCAGCTTAGGGAGCATGAACACTGAAGCTTTCTTT.

The chain has TRBV28 and TRBJ1-2, with 7 nucleotides matching TRBD1. V shed 5 bases, J shed 2 bases, and the junction held 14 bases outside the gene matches. Per the germline V gene, CDR1 is MDHEN and CDR2 is SYDVKM. CDR3 length: 17 residues. CDR3 sequence reads: CASSLPRQGILNYGYTF. The CDR3 nucleotides read TGTGCCAGCAGTCTCCCGAGACAGGGAATATTAAACTATGGCTACACCTTC.

CDR3 coding DNA: TGTGCCAGCAGCCCGTATATATCCCGGGACAGTTCCTACGAGCAGTACTTC. Translation: CASSPYISRDSSYEQYF. The chain couples TRBV5-5 to TRBJ2-7; TRBD1 matches at 7 bases. V shed 4 bases and J 1 base; nucleotides not matched to a gene: 14. The CDR3 is made up of 17 amino acids. From germline, CDR1 is SGHKS and CDR2 YYEKEE (reference sequence).

The rearrangement links TRBV7-2 to TRBJ1-6, with a possible D match to TRBD1 (5 bases). CDR1 SGHTA and CDR2 FQGNSA come from the germline V gene. V lost 5 bases and J lost 12, with 17 bases in between. The CDR3 extends over 14 amino acids. This chain's CDR3 is CASSPRTAGEPLHF. The CDR3 DNA is TGTGCCAGCAGCCCCCGGACTGCGGGGGAACCCCTCCACTTT.

The chain has TRBV7-2 and TRBJ1-5, with TRBD1 matching over 9 bases. Per the germline V gene, CDR1 is SGHTA and CDR2 is FQGNSA. The V and J ends lost 2 bases and 6 bases, in that order; junction bases with no gene match: 5. The CDR3 is 15 residues long. CDR3 residues: CASSLQTGGSQPQHF. In DNA, the CDR3 is TGTGCCAGCAGCTTACAAACAGGGGGCAGTCAGCCCCAGCATTTT.

This sequence joins TRBV7-3 and TRBJ2-5; TRBD2 matches at 12 bases. CDR1 is SGHTA and CDR2 is FQGTGA in the germline V gene. This CDR3 is 16 amino acids long. V lost 5 bases and J lost 1; bases outside the gene matches: 5. The CDR3 region has the DNA TGTGCCAGCAGCCCGACTAGCGGGGGTTTCCAAGAGACCCAGTACTTC. Translated: CASSPTSGGFQETQYF.

The chain carries TRBV9 and TRBJ2-1, with 7 bases fitting TRBD2. CDR1 is SGDLS, CDR2 YYNGEE, per germline. The CDR3 spans 15 residues. Trimming at V came to 4 bases and at J to 4 bases, leaving 8 bases not matched to a gene. The CDR3 DNA follows: TGTGCCAGCAGCACCGGAGGGGACTATTACAATGAGCAGTTCTTC. As protein: CASSTGGDYYNEQFF.

The chain combines TRBV6-5 with TRBJ1-6; weak D call: TRBD1 (6 bases). The CDR3 extends over 13 amino acids. Germline V gene sequence: CDR1 MNHEY, CDR2 SVGAGI. With 4 bases removed from V and 10 bases from J, the gap between germline ends came to 11 bases. The CDR3: CASSSGTNSPLHF. The CDR3, as DNA: TGTGCCAGCAGTTCCGGGACAAACTCACCCCTCCACTTT.

The V call is TRBV7-8, the J call TRBJ2-7; 10 bases match TRBD2. The CDR3 sequence is 13 residues long. Germline loops: CDR1 SGHVS, CDR2 FQNEAQ. The junction had 11 bases not matched to a gene; V was cut back by 5 bases and J by 13 bases. This CDR3 reads CASSRAGSGGSYF. The CDR3 DNA is TGTGCCAGCAGCCGCGCAGGTAGCGGGGGGTCATACTTC. Supplemented by reference TRBV7-8 and TRBJ2-7, the full variable domain reads GAGVSQSPRYKVAKRGQDVALRCDPISGHVSLFWYQQALGQGPEFLTYFQNEAQLDKSGLPSDRFFAERPEGSVSTLKIQRTQQEDSAVYLCASSRAGSGGSYFGPGTRLTVT.

V and J are TRBV7-9 and TRBJ2-3; D is ambiguous. The V gene lost 4 bases and the J gene lost 5 bases, with 10 bases spanning the gap. CDR1 is SEHNR, CDR2 FQNEAQ, per germline (reference sequence). The CDR3 has 13 amino acids. This CDR3 is CASSSYLIDTQYF. For the CDR3, the DNA is TGTGCCAGCAGCTCGTATCTGATAGATACGCAGTATTTT.

This chain connects TRBV21-1 to TRBJ1-5; TRBD1 reflects the table's D call only, with no check against the DNA. TRBV21-1 counts as a pseudogene. The CDR3 runs 17 residues. The CDR3 nucleotides are TGTGCCAGCAGCAAATACCGAGGGGGCAAGATCAATCAGCCCCAGCATTTT. Encoded protein: CASSKYRGGKINQPQHF.